This passage covers 3 T cell receptor beta chains from one sample sequenced in a study of OX40 agonist ivuxolimab in advanced cancers. Libraries were prepared by immunoSEQ multiplex PCR; TCRdb keeps only in-frame clonotypes and omits some of them. The sample holds around 20,000 clones, about 76% seen once. Sample: CD4+ or CD8+ T cells sorted from blood, taken in a trial of the OX40 agonist ivuxolimab. The receptors stem from an adult with an advanced solid tumor such as melanoma, head and neck, liver or kidney cancer.

The chain links TRBV28 to TRBJ2-7, with a possible D match to TRBD1 (5 bases). The V end lost 3 bases, the J end lost 1 base, and 10 bases lay between the germline ends. The germline CDR1 and CDR2 sequences are MDHEN and SYDVKM. The CDR3 consists of 14 residues. The chain's CDR3 is CASSLGRGSYEQYF. In nucleotides, the CDR3 is TGTGCCAGCAGTTTGGGAAGGGGTTCCTACGAGCAGTACTTC.

The chain is built from TRBV7-6 and TRBJ2-7; 9 nucleotides line up with TRBD1. The V gene end was trimmed by 5 bases and the J gene end by 0 bases; junction bases not matched to a gene: 5. The germline V gene encodes CDR1 SGHVS and CDR2 FNYEAQ. This CDR3 has 15 amino acids. The CDR3 DNA follows: TGTGCCAGCAGCCTAGGACAGGGGAGCTCCTACGAGCAGTACTTC. Encoded protein: CASSLGQGSSYEQYF.

The chain employs TRBV7-9 and TRBJ1-2; weak D call: TRBD1 (5 bases). Germline-derived CDR1 and CDR2 are SEHNR and FQNEAQ (reference sequence). The CDR3 length is 13 residues. V dropped 4 bases and J dropped 4 bases, with 10 bases sitting between them. CDR3 loop: CASSWGTLYGYTF. The CDR3, as DNA: TGTGCCAGCAGCTGGGGGACGCTCTATGGCTACACCTTC.